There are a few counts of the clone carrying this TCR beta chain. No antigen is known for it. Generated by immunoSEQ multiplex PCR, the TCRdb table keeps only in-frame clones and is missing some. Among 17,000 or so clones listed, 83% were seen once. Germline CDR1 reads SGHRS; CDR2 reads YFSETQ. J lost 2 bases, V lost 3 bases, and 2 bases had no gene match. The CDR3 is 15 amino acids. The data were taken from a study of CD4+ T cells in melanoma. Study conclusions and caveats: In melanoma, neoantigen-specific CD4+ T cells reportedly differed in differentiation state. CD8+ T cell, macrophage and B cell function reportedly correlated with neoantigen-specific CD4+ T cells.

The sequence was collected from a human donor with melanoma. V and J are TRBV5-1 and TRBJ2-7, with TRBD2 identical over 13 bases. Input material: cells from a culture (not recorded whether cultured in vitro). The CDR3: CASSYGTSGTYEQYF. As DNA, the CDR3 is TGCGCCAGCAGCTACGGGACTAGCGGGACCTACGAGCAGTACTTC.